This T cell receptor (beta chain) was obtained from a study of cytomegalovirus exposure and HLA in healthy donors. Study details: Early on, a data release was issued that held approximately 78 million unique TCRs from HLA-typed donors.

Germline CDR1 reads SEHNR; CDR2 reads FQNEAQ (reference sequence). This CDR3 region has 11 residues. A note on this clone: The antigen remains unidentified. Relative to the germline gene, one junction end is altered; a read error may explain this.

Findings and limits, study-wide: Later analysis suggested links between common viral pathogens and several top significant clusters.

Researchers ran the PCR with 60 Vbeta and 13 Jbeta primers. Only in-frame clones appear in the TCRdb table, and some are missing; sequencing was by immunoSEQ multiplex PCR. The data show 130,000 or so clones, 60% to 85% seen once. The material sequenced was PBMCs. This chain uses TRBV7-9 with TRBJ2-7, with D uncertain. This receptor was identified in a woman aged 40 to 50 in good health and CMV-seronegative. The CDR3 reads CSSSSRYEQYF. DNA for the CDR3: TGTTCCAGCAGCTCTCGCTACGAGCAGTACTTC.